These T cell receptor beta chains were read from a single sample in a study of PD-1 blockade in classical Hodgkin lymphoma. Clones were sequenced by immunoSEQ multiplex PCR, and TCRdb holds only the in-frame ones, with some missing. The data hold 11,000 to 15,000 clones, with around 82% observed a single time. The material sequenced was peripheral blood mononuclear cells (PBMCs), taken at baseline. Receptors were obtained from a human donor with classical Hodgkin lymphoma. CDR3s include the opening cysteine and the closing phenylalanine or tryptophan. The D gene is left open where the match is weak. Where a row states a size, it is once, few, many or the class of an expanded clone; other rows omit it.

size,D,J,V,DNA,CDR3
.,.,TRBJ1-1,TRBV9,TGTGCCAGCAGCGTAGATGGCTATCTGGCCACTGAAGCTTTCTTT,CASSVDGYLATEAFF
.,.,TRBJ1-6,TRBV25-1,TGTGCCAGCAGTGAAGACAGGAAGAATTCACCCCTCCACTTT,CASSEDRKNSPLHF
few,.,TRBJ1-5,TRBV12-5,TGTGCTAGTGGTTTGGTCTCTGGGCCCCAGCATTTT,CASGLVSGPQHF
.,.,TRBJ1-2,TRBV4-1,TGCGCCAGCAGCCAGACACCTCTAGTCTATGGCTACACCTTC,CASSQTPLVYGYTF
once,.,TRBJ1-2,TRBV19,TGTGCCAGTGCGAGCCGAAACAGGGCTGGTCTACTACTGGGTGGCTACACCTTC,CASASRNRAGLLLGGYTF
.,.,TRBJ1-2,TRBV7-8,TGTGCCAGCAGCTTAGCAGGGTTCTATGGCTACACCTTC,CASSLAGFYGYTF
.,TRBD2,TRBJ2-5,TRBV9,TGTGCCAGCAGCTCGCGGGGGAGCCAAGAGACCCAGTACTTC,CASSSRGSQETQYF
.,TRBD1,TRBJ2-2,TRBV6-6,TGTGCCAGCAGAGACAGGGGGCCCGGGGAGCTGTTTTTT,CASRDRGPGELFF
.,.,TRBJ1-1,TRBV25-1,TGTGCCAGCAGTGAAAAGGGAGCTTTCTTT,CASSEKGAFF
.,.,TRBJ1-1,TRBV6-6,TGTGCCAGCAGTTACGGGGGCGGGAACACTGAAGCTTTCTTT,CASSYGGGNTEAFF
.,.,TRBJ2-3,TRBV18,TGTGCCAGCTCACCTGGTGCTAGCACAGATACGCAGTATTTT,CASSPGASTDTQYF
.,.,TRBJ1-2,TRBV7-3,TGTGCCAGCAGCTTGGACCAAAATAACTATGGCTACACCTTC,CASSLDQNNYGYTF
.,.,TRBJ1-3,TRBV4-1,TGCGCCAGCAGCCAAGTTCCGGGGCTGGGAAACACCATATATTTT,CASSQVPGLGNTIYF
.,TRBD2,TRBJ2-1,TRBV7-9,TGTGCCAGCAGCCAAAGCGGGGGGGACGATGAGCAGTTCTTC,CASSQSGGDDEQFF
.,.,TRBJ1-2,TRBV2,TGTGCCAGCAGTGAAGGGGTATCGGGACACCTCAACTATGGCTACACCTTC,CASSEGVSGHLNYGYTF
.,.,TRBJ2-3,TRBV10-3,TGTGCCATCAGGGACTCCTCTAGCACAGATACGCAGTATTTT,CAIRDSSSTDTQYF
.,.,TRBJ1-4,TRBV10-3,TGTGCCATCAGGGACAGTCCAACTAATGAAAAACTGTTTTTT,CAIRDSPTNEKLFF
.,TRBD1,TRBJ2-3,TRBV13,TGTGCCAGCATTCGACAGGGGACAGATACGCAGTATTTT,CASIRQGTDTQYF
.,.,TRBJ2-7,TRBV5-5,TGTGCCAGCACCGGGGGCGGTTGGTCCTACGAGCAGTACTTC,CASTGGGWSYEQYF
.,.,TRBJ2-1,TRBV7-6,TGTGCCAGCAGCTTTTCAGCGGGCCAGGGCAATGAGCAGTTCTTC,CASSFSAGQGNEQFF
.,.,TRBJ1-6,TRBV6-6,TGTGCCAGCAGTTGGACAGCCTATAATTCACCCCTCCACTTT,CASSWTAYNSPLHF
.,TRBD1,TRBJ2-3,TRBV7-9,TGTGCCAGCAGCTCGGACAGGGGAAGCACAGATACGCAGTATTTT,CASSSDRGSTDTQYF
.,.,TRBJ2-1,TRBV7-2,TGTGCCACCCAAGCGGGCCCTGGCAATGAGCAGTTCTTC,CATQAGPGNEQFF
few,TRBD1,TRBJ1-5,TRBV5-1,TGCGCCAGCAGCCTAATGGGACAGGGAGACCAGCCCCAGCATTTT,CASSLMGQGDQPQHF
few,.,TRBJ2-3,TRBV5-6,TGTGCCAGCACCGGGACTACAGATACGCAGTATTTT,CASTGTTDTQYF
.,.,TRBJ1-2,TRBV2,TGTGCCAGCAGTGACCTTGTGAGCTACACCTTC,CASSDLVSYTF
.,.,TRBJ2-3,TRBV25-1,TGTGCCAGCACCCCCACCAAGTCGACAGATACGCAGTATTTT,CASTPTKSTDTQYF
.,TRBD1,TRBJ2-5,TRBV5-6,TGTGCCAGCAGCTTGTGGGGTACCTTGGACAGGGGGCGAGGGGAGACCCAGTACTTC,CASSLWGTLDRGRGETQYF
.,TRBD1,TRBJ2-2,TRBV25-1,TGTGCCAGCAGTCCACTAATGACAGGGGCTATCACCGGGGAGCTGTTTTTT,CASSPLMTGAITGELFF
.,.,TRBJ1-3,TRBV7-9,TGTGCCAGCACCCAAGGAGGAGCTGGAAACACCATATATTTT,CASTQGGAGNTIYF
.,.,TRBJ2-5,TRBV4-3,TGCGCCAGCAGCCAAGCATTAGGCAGGGGGGGTGGGACCCAGTACTTC,CASSQALGRGGGTQYF
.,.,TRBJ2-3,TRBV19,TGTGCCAGTAGTACCTTCAGTCGGCTTGGCACAGATACGCAGTATTTT,CASSTFSRLGTDTQYF
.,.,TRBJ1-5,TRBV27,TGTGCCAGCAGCCCCTACTCCGGGGGTCAGCCCCAGCATTTT,CASSPYSGGQPQHF
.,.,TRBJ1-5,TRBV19,TGTGCCAGTAGATGGGGGGGGGACCAGCCCCAGCATTTT,CASRWGGDQPQHF
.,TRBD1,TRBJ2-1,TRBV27,TGTGCCAGCAGAAGTACAGGGGGCTCCTACAATGAGCAGTTCTTC,CASRSTGGSYNEQFF
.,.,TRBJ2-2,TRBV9,TGTGCCAGCAGCACACAGGGATGGATAGACACCGGGGAGCTGTTTTTT,CASSTQGWIDTGELFF
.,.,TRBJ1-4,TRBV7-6,TGTGCCAGCAGCCCCTCCGGGGTTCGTAATGAAAAACTGTTTTTT,CASSPSGVRNEKLFF
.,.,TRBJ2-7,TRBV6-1,TGTGCCAGCAGTGACGGCGTCCCCCGCTTCTCCTACGAGCAGTACTTC,CASSDGVPRFSYEQYF
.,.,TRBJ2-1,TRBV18,TGTGCCAGCTCACCTAAGGGGGTCAATGAGCAGTTCTTC,CASSPKGVNEQFF
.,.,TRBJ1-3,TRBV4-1,TGCGCCAGCAGCTCCTCCTCAGGGTCTGGAAACACCATATATTTT,CASSSSSGSGNTIYF
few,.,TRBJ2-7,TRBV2,TGTGCCAGCAGTGAACCAGGAAGGGGGGGTTACGAGCAGTACTTC,CASSEPGRGGYEQYF
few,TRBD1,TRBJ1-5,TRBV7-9,TGTGCCAGCAGCTCTACCCCGGCAGGGGGAGGCAATCAGCCCCAGCATTTT,CASSSTPAGGGNQPQHF